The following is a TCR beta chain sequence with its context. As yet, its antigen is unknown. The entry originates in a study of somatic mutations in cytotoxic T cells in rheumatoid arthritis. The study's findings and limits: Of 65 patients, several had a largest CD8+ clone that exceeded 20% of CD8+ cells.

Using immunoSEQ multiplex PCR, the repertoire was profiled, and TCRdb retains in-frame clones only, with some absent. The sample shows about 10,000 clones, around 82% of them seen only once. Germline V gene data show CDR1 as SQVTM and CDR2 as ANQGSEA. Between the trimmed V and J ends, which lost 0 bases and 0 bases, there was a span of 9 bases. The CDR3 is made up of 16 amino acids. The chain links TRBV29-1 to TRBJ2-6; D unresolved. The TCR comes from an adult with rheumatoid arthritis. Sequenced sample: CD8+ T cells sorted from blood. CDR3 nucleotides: TGCAGCGTTGAAGATCGGTTGGGCTCTGGGGCCAACGTCCTGACTTTC. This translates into CSVEDRLGSGANVLTF.